What follows describes a single TCR beta chain. Only a few counts were recorded for this clone. The specificity of this receptor is unknown. Per-base quality was not reported, and no clone a single base away is much larger than it. TCRbeta CDR3 regions were amplified from genomic DNA by means of the immunoSEQ Assay, a bias-controlled multiplex PCR. The authors' analysis ran thus. The number of nucleated cells in each sample was estimated from the amplification of reference gene primers within the assay. To quantify the absolute abundance of each unique TCRbeta CDR3 rearrangement, sequence reads were collapsed and filtered. For each sample, productive Simpson clonality was calculated by taking the square root of Simpson's diversity index across productive rearrangements. TCRdb holds this immuneACCESS table with in-frame rearrangements only. Some clones are missing; in checked studies, unresolved V genes explain under half, and the rest has no known cause. That table supplies the V and J calls and clone size; D and trimming were determined from the DNA. The sample table holds 70,000 or so clones, of which approximately 75% were seen once. The biggest ten clones account for 40% to 50% of the sample.

Whole blood was collected in K2EDTA tubes by collaborating institutions according to the institutions' own protocols. For TCRbeta analysis, collaborator samples were shipped as frozen whole blood, as isolated PBMCs, or as DNA extracted from either sample type. These data are taken from a study of blood T cell repertoires in COVID-19 (dated by TCRdb to between 2020 and 2021). The study in broad terms: Samples from collaborators originated in the United States, Italy and Spain and spanned both the acute and convalescent phases of COVID-19. The prospective study material was composed of cDNA or gDNA derived from T cells, B-cell-depleted T cells, or PBMCs. The dataset comprised deeply sampled blood TCRbeta repertoires from subjects exposed to, actively infected with, or recovered from COVID-19. The repertoires were released in a freely available public database intended as a resource for research on the immune response to SARS-CoV-2. Samples were obtained from the ongoing ImmuneRACE study (first 160 participants) and from about 1,300 subjects provided by 6 global collaborators. Sample metadata almost always included a de-identified subject ID, COVID-19 status, age in years and sex. HLA class I and class II types, where available, came from metadata supplied by the sample provider rather than from assay-based typing. Results and caveats for the whole study, not just this receptor: Clinical and demographic metadata were provided uncurated, with the amount varying by source and participant.

The junction carries 18 bases between V and J, which are trimmed by 3 bases and 9 bases respectively. CDR1 is given as MDHEN and CDR2 as SYDVKM, both from the germline V gene. The CDR3 covers 14 residues, taking in both the cysteine and the phenylalanine. Only CDR3 DNA is held: 42 bases, read in frame from base 1. Rearrangement joined TRBV28 to TRBJ2-7, with TRBD1 perhaps the D gene, on 6 matching bases. The source of this sequence is a human donor in a cohort sampled during active COVID-19. The sequenced sample was peripheral blood. The encoded CDR3 is CASSLEQGLRGQYF. In nucleotides, the sequence is TGTGCCAGCAGTTTGGAACAGGGCCTACGAGGGCAGTACTTC.